In this sample, the clone carrying this TCR beta chain turned up a few times. Its antigen is not known. The CDR3 consists of 14 residues. V dropped 0 bases and J dropped 4; count of bases not matched to a gene: 4. The V gene's germline CDR1 is SQVTM and CDR2 ANQGSEA. These data are taken from a study of blood T cells in healthy people across ages. Study-level background: Per every two T cells, about one barcoded beta molecule was captured by template switching.

Alongside a J-beta primer mix, a sample-barcoded 5' primer served in a second PCR lasting about 7 to 11 cycles. TCRdb re-called the 5' RACE reads through MiXCR, storing one row per CDR3 protein. The top ten hold roughly 40% of the sample, which has 700,000 to 900,000 distinct CDR3 sequences, approximately 53% seen once. Study outcomes and limitations: Possibly confounding the expanded clonotype changes was the fact that donor CMV status was unknown. Bulk PBMC profiling left naive and antigen-experienced comparisons inconclusive.

The clonotype comes from a man older than 75 in good health. The chain is built from TRBV29-1 and TRBJ2-3; 7 nucleotides match TRBD1. The specimen sequenced was blood. The chain's CDR3 is CSVEDGQGADTQYF. In DNA form, the CDR3 reads TGCAGCGTTGAAGACGGCCAGGGGGCAGATACGCAGTATTTT.